This TCR beta chain appears in the sequencing data of a study of human T cells and chemical hapten exposure. Original handling: Between about 23,224 and 750,000 TCRs appeared in each sample, and the median stood at around 92,000. MiXCR, applied by TCRdb to the RACE reads, yields one record per CDR3 protein. The V and J calls come from TCRdb's annotation, not from the publication. The sample consists of around 330,000 distinct CDR3 sequences, roughly 6% of them appearing once. Documented time point: pre-sensitization, week 0. The treatment: therapeutic diphenylcyclopropenone sensitization with weekly scalp DPC. Here the sequenced sample was whole blood, taken in connection with sensitization to the hapten diphenylcyclopropenone (DPC). The sequence derives from a woman aged 18 to 35 with alopecia areata. Some clones in this sample may be carry-over from other donors' samples.

The CDR3 DNA is TGTGCCAGCAGTGAATCGATGGTTAGCAATCAGCCCCAGCATTTT. The encoded protein is CASSESMVSNQPQHF. The chain has TRBV2 and TRBJ1-5; D is ambiguous. The CDR3 totals 15 residues. V lost 2 bases, J lost 0 bases, and 8 bases lay in between. Germline assignment: CDR1 SNHLY and CDR2 FYNNEI.